Listed below are T cell receptor beta chains from one sample, sequenced in a study of shared clonotypes between healthy human individuals. Assay: immunoSEQ multiplex PCR; the TCRdb copy retains only in-frame clones and omits some. The sample lists roughly 2,300,000 clones, 85% to 95% occurring once. Sequenced material: naive CD4+ T cells from PBMCs. These receptors were taken from a man between 18 and 35 years old in good health. Some clones in this sample may be carry-over from other donors' samples. Each CDR3 is given with its conserved first and last residue. The D gene is left open where the match is weak. Some rows mark clone size as missing; the rest say once, few, many or name a class of expanded clone.

D gene,clone size,V gene,J gene,CDR3 length,CDR3 DNA,CDR3 protein
.,.,TRBV2,TRBJ1-3,15,TGTGCCAGCAGTGGAGGTCGGGCAGCTGGAAACACCATATATTTT,CASSGGRAAGNTIYF
TRBD1,.,TRBV27,TRBJ2-4,16,TGTGCCAGCAGTTTGTATGGGACAGACACCCTGGGCATTCAGTACTTC,CASSLYGTDTLGIQYF
.,.,TRBV28,TRBJ1-1,13,TGTGCCAGCAGTTCGCCCAGTCGCGCTGAAGCTTTCTTT,CASSSPSRAEAFF
.,.,TRBV30,TRBJ1-6,18,TGTGCCTGGAGTCCAAACCCCCGGCGCCTTGGATATAATTCACCCCTCCACTTT,CAWSPNPRRLGYNSPLHF
.,once,TRBV5-4,TRBJ1-4,13,TGTGCCAGCAGCCCCGGGAGTGCGGAAAAACTGTTTTTT,CASSPGSAEKLFF
.,.,TRBV5-4,TRBJ2-5,13,TGTGCCAGCAGCTTCACCTTGGGGGAGACCCAGTACTTC,CASSFTLGETQYF
.,.,TRBV9,TRBJ2-6,15,TGTGCCAGCAGCCCGGGAATCCCTGGGGCCAACGTCCTGACTTTC,CASSPGIPGANVLTF
.,.,TRBV11-1,TRBJ2-1,16,TGTGCCAGCAGCTTTTGGCACGGGAGCTCCTACAATGAGCAGTTCTTC,CASSFWHGSSYNEQFF
.,.,TRBV30,TRBJ2-7,11,TGTGCCTGGAGTGTTTTCTACGAGCAGTACTTC,CAWSVFYEQYF
TRBD1,.,TRBV28,TRBJ1-5,14,TGTGCCAGCAGAAGGGGGCTGGGGAATCAGCCCCAGCATTTT,CASRRGLGNQPQHF
.,.,TRBV6-1,TRBJ1-2,18,TGTGCCAGCAGTGAATGGGGCGGAGCAGGGCCCCGTCGGTATGGCTACACCTTC,CASSEWGGAGPRRYGYTF
.,.,TRBV21-1,TRBJ2-1,14,TGTGCCAGCAGCAGGACAGGGGAAGGCAATGAGCAGTTCTTC,CASSRTGEGNEQFF
.,.,TRBV9,TRBJ2-1,13,TGTGCCAGCAGCGTCTACCCTGACAATGAGCAGTTCTTC,CASSVYPDNEQFF
.,.,TRBV7-8,TRBJ1-1,13,TGTGCCAGCAGCTCCCGGGTGAACACTGAAGCTTTCTTT,CASSSRVNTEAFF
.,.,TRBV5-1,TRBJ2-3,12,TGCGCCAGCAGCTTGCTGACAGATACGCAGTATTTT,CASSLLTDTQYF
.,.,TRBV4-2,TRBJ2-7,15,TGTGCCAGCAGCCCCAAAAATAGCGGAACCTACGAGCAGTACTTC,CASSPKNSGTYEQYF
TRBD2,.,TRBV5-4,TRBJ2-3,18,TGTGCCAGCAGCCTCGGGACTAGCGGGAGAGGGGATACAGATACGCAGTATTTT,CASSLGTSGRGDTDTQYF
.,.,TRBV7-9,TRBJ2-5,12,TGTGCCAGCACCCTAGGGTCAGAGACCCAGTACTTC,CASTLGSETQYF
.,.,TRBV7-6,TRBJ2-7,13,TGTGCCAGCAGCGAGTCCTTGGGTGGGGAGCAGTACTTC,CASSESLGGEQYF
.,.,TRBV4-3,TRBJ1-1,15,TGCGCCAGCAGCCAAGATATGGGCAGTAACACTGAAGCTTTCTTT,CASSQDMGSNTEAFF
.,.,TRBV5-5,TRBJ1-4,12,TGTGCCAGCAGCGGGGACGGGAAAAAACTGTTTTTT,CASSGDGKKLFF
.,.,TRBV10-3,TRBJ2-3,11,TGTGCCACCGACCGAACAGATACGCAGTATTTT,CATDRTDTQYF
.,.,TRBV19,TRBJ2-7,14,TGTGCCAGTAGTTCCACGACGACAGCCTACGAGCAGTACTTC,CASSSTTTAYEQYF
TRBD1,.,TRBV13,TRBJ1-2,13,TGTGCCAGCAGCTGGAGACAGGGGGTTGGCTACACCTTC,CASSWRQGVGYTF
.,.,TRBV19,TRBJ2-7,14,TGTGCCAGTAGTATGACCGGCAACTCCTACGAGCAGTACTTC,CASSMTGNSYEQYF
TRBD1,.,TRBV23-1,TRBJ2-4,16,TGCGCCAGCAGCCCAGACGTCAGGGGGCCAAAAAACATTCAGTACTTC,CASSPDVRGPKNIQYF
.,.,TRBV28,TRBJ1-2,12,TGTGCCAGCAGCCTGCCAGACTATGGCTACACCTTC,CASSLPDYGYTF
TRBD1,.,TRBV19,TRBJ2-4,14,TGTGCCAGTATGGGGACAGGGAGGGTAAACATTCAGTACTTC,CASMGTGRVNIQYF
.,.,TRBV30,TRBJ1-3,13,TGTGCCTGGACGCCTGGATCTGGAAACACCATATATTTT,CAWTPGSGNTIYF
TRBD1,.,TRBV30,TRBJ2-7,14,TGTGCCCTGGAGGCTAAGGGGGCCTCCTACGAGCAGTACTTC,CALEAKGASYEQYF
TRBD2,.,TRBV11-2,TRBJ2-3,14,TGTGCCAGCAGCTTAGCCGGGGGGGTGGATACGCAGTATTTT,CASSLAGGVDTQYF
.,once,TRBV6-4,TRBJ2-7,13,TGTGCCAGATGGATCAGGGTCCCCCTCGAGCAGTACTTC,CARWIRVPLEQYF
.,.,TRBV6-5,TRBJ2-6,15,TGTGCCAGCAGTTATGGGACCTCTGGGGCCAACGTCCTGACTTTC,CASSYGTSGANVLTF
.,.,TRBV7-2,TRBJ2-7,16,TGTGCCAGCACCATCCAGGCCTGGGGGGCTGGCTACGAGCAGTACTTC,CASTIQAWGAGYEQYF
.,once,TRBV5-1,TRBJ2-3,14,TGCGCCAGCAGCTTCCAGCAGAGCACAGATACGCAGTATTTT,CASSFQQSTDTQYF
.,.,TRBV6-1,TRBJ1-1,13,TGTGCCAGCAGTGAAGACTGGGGTACTGAAGCTTTCTTT,CASSEDWGTEAFF
.,.,TRBV15,TRBJ2-1,14,TGTGCCACCAGCAGTCCTACTCCCCGGGATGAGCAGTTCTTC,CATSSPTPRDEQFF
.,.,TRBV6-5,TRBJ2-5,12,TGTGCCAGCAGGGGGAATCAAGAGACCCAGTACTTC,CASRGNQETQYF
TRBD1,.,TRBV7-2,TRBJ1-2,14,TGTGCCAGCAGCTTAGTTGGGACAGAGTATGGCTACACCTTC,CASSLVGTEYGYTF
.,once,TRBV6-1,TRBJ2-7,13,TGTGCCAGCAGCCCTCGGGATACCTACGAGCAGTACTTC,CASSPRDTYEQYF
.,.,TRBV6-5,TRBJ2-1,15,TGTGCCAGCAGTTACCACCGGGGTCTGAACAATGAGCAGTTCTTC,CASSYHRGLNNEQFF
TRBD1,.,TRBV5-8,TRBJ1-1,19,TGTGCCAGCAGCCTTAAGGGGTCGTGGGACAGGGGGCCTCGTTGGGAAGCTTTCTTT,CASSLKGSWDRGPRWEAFF